This T cell receptor (beta chain) stems from a study of blood T cell repertoires in COVID-19. Assay: immunoSEQ multiplex PCR; the TCRdb copy retains only in-frame clones and omits some. The sample has some 250,000 clones; roughly 86% are singletons. CDR3 length: 11 residues. The germline gives CDR1 DFQATT, CDR2 SNEGSKA (reference sequence). Trimming pared 0 bases from V and 11 bases from J, leaving 8 bases between. This receptor was taken from a woman in her twenties or thirties who had recovered from COVID-19. The sequencing sample was made of peripheral blood. The V and J genes are TRBV20-1 and TRBJ1-5; D not resolved. In DNA form, the CDR3 reads TGCAGTGCTAGAGATAGTAGAGCCCAGCATTTT. Amino acids: CSARDSRAQHF.